This TCR beta chain appears in the sequencing data of a study of T-cell reconstitution after alpha-beta-depleted transplantation in children. Broader study findings: Expanded graft clones, several hundred of them, were reportedly the source of alpha-beta T cells about two months after transplant. Hyperexpanded clones declined; after one year, newly produced T cells mostly supplied diversity. Surviving recipient T cells and intrathymic progenitors accounted for some patients' high TCRbeta diversity at day 60.

During its preparation, the TCRbeta library received unique molecular identifiers. MiXCR was run by TCRdb on the PCR reads, yielding one entry per CDR3 protein. In the table there are around 440,000 distinct CDR3 sequences, around 15% of which are singletons. The CDR3 sequence is 17 residues long. In the case of this clonotype: The target antigen is unknown.

This receptor was identified in a boy in the first two years of life who had a stem cell transplant for Wiskott-Aldrich syndrome, so the T cells may come from the graft donor. The rearrangement links TRBV3-2 to TRBJ1-5. TRBV3-2 is a documented pseudogene. The sequences come from PBMCs, mostly from graft donor cells, collected 360 days after TCRalphabeta/CD19-depleted stem cell transplant. The chain's CDR3 is CATSQHVTGWGNQPQHF. CDR3 nucleotide sequence: TGTGCCACCTCCCAACACGTCACAGGCTGGGGCAATCAGCCCCAGCATTTT.